This TCR beta chain was captured by sequencing in a study of CD8 T cells in ankylosing spondylitis. Study-wide points: Among TCR beta sequences, a motif of roughly 8 highly homologous variants appeared characteristic of ankylosing spondylitis blood.

Via MiXCR, TCRdb re-called the 5' RACE reads, giving one row per CDR3 protein. The table shows around 91,000 distinct CDR3 sequences, with more than 8.5% occurring only once. CDR3 length equals 14 residues. Germline V gene sequence: CDR1 SGDLS, CDR2 YYNGEE. Trimming removed 5 bases at V and 0 bases at J, with 11 bases between. About this clonotype itself: Its specificity is unknown.

Sequences were obtained from blood, either unsorted or a sorted T cell fraction (not recorded which). This sequence originates from a male donor with ankylosing spondylitis. The chain has TRBV9 and TRBJ1-2; maybe TRBD1 (6 bases). CDR3 in amino acids: CASRRGLANYGYTF. CDR3 coding DNA: TGTGCCAGCAGGAGGGGGTTGGCTAACTATGGCTACACCTTC.